A single sample is the source of the 26 T cell receptor beta chains below, sequenced in a study of T-cell reconstitution after alpha-beta-depleted transplantation in children. It was with unique molecular identifiers that the TCRbeta library was prepared. TCRdb called the PCR reads again in MiXCR, with one record for every CDR3 protein. The sample records 190,000 or so distinct CDR3 sequences, approximately 7% being singletons. This material consisted of PBMCs from the stem cell graft donor, taken from the stem cell graft. These receptors were taken from a human donor who donated a stem cell graft to a child with Wiskott-Aldrich syndrome.

In this sample, this clonotype turned up many times. The chain joins TRBV29-1 to TRBJ2-7; 9 bases fit TRBD1. The V gene's germline CDR1 is SQVTM and CDR2 ANQGSEA. This CDR3 has 12 residues. V lost 5 bases to trimming and J lost 4 bases; unmatched junction nucleotides: 3. CDR3 coding DNA: TGCAGCGTTCGACAGGGGGTATACGAGCAGTACTTC. Protein sequence: CSVRQGVYEQYF.

This chain links TRBV24-1 with TRBJ2-2, with D unresolved. Trimming stripped 4 bases from V and 8 bases from J, with 13 bases between. CDR1 is KGHDR, CDR2 SFDVKD, per germline. This CDR3 is built from 14 residues. CDR3 bases: TGTGCCACCAGTGACCCTCCGACTTCTGGGGAGCTGTTTTTT. Translating it yields CATSDPPTSGELFF.

This clonotype was found many times. The chain is built from TRBV10-2 and TRBJ1-1; 7 bases map to TRBD1. Trimming took 8 bases from V and 5 from J; bases not matched to a gene: 5. The CDR3 has 12 residues. CDR1 is WSHSY and CDR2 is SAAADI in the germline V gene. CDR3 sequence (DNA): TGCGCCAGCCCCGAGACAGGGACTGAAGCTTTCTTT. Translation gives CASPETGTEAFF.

Many counts were recorded for this clonotype. This chain uses TRBV24-1 with TRBJ1-4, with 7 bases identical to TRBD1. CDR3 length: 13 amino acids. Germline CDR1 and CDR2: KGHDR and SFDVKD. V gave up 9 bases and J gave up 6 bases; unmatched junction bases: 6. The CDR3 here is CATPQQGYEKLFF. CDR3 DNA: TGTGCCACCCCACAACAGGGGTATGAAAAACTGTTTTTT.

The chain combines TRBV9 with TRBJ2-7; the match to TRBD2 covers 7 bases. Looked up from germline, CDR1 is SGDLS and CDR2 is YYNGEE. Losses at the gene ends were 3 bases for V and 5 bases for J; bases not matched to a gene: 11. The CDR3 sequence is 15 residues long. The DNA for the CDR3 is TGTGCCAGCAGCGCTCTGGGGGGGTTCTTCGACGAGCAGTACTTC. Its translation: CASSALGGFFDEQYF.

In this sample, this clonotype turned up many times. The chain recombines TRBV14 with TRBJ2-5; D is perhaps TRBD1 (6 bases). The CDR3 runs 15 residues. The ends were cut back, 4 bases at V and 7 bases at J, with 19 bases in the middle. The germline gives CDR1 SGHDN, CDR2 FVKESK. CDR3 bases: TGTGCCAGCAGCCCGTTATCAGGGGCCCAGGGGACCCAGTACTTC. Translated: CASSPLSGAQGTQYF. Supplemented by reference TRBV14 and TRBJ2-5, the full variable domain reads EAGVTQFPSHSVIEKGQTVTLRCDPISGHDNLYWYRRVMGKEIKFLLHFVKESKQDESGMPNNRFLAERTGGTYSTLKVQPAELEDSGVYFCASSPLSGAQGTQYFGPGTRLLVL.

Details on this clonotype: A much larger clone differs from this one at a single base, so this may be a read error. V usage is TRBV5-5 and J usage is TRBJ2-2; D gene unclear. CDR1 is SGHKS and CDR2 is YYEKEE in the germline V gene (reference sequence). This CDR3 has 17 residues. DNA of the CDR3: TGTGCCAGCGGCTTGTTGATGGGCAGAGACACGCCCGGGGAGCTGTTTTTT. Translating it yields CASGLLMGRDTPGELFF.

This clonotype was seen repeatedly, ten times or more. The V gene is TRBV7-2, the J gene TRBJ1-2; D unresolved. V was clipped by 5 bases and J by 3 bases, with 10 bases between them. This CDR3 is 13 amino acids long. CDR1 and CDR2 from the germline V gene are SGHTA and FQGNSA. The CDR3: CASSPNTDYGYTF. The CDR3 DNA is TGTGCCAGCAGCCCCAATACCGACTATGGCTACACCTTC.

This clonotype was seen many times. The chain joins TRBV11-2 to TRBJ2-1, with 12 positions matching TRBD2. The CDR3 is 18 amino acids. The trim removed 0 bases at V and 5 bases at J, leaving 8 bases unmatched. Germline values: CDR1 SGHAT, CDR2 FQNNGV. CDR3 protein: CASSLDSDTSGGHNEQFF. The DNA of the CDR3 is TGTGCCAGCAGCTTAGATTCGGATACTAGCGGGGGGCACAATGAGCAGTTCTTC.

This clonotype has ten or more counts. The J gene is TRBJ2-1, the V gene TRBV20-1; 9 bases line up with TRBD2. Germline loops: CDR1 DFQATT, CDR2 SNEGSKA (reference sequence). The junction had 8 bases not matched to a gene; V was cut back by 5 bases and J by 6 bases. This CDR3 comprises 14 residues. The CDR3 nucleotides are TGCAGTGCTGGGGGCGGGAGGGCCATCAATGAGCAGTTCTTC. As protein: CSAGGGRAINEQFF.

At least ten counts were recorded for this clonotype. The rearrangement uses TRBV29-1 and TRBJ2-3; either TRBD1 or TRBD2 may fit D (5 bases each). The germline gives CDR1 SQVTM, CDR2 ANQGSEA. Trimming stripped 4 bases from V and 2 bases from J, with 13 bases between. The length of the CDR3 is 14 residues. CDR3 amino acids: CSVGGGQITDTQYF. The CDR3 region has the DNA TGCAGCGTTGGTGGAGGACAAATCACAGATACGCAGTATTTT.

This clonotype has at least ten counts. The CDR3 reads CASSFRGNTEAFF. The CDR3, as DNA: TGTGCCAGCAGCTTTAGGGGGAACACTGAAGCTTTCTTT. The chain uses TRBV7-9 and TRBJ1-1; maybe TRBD1 (5 bases). The CDR3 spans 13 residues. The V and J ends lost 3 bases and 1 base respectively, with 6 bases between them. Germline V lookup: CDR1 SEHNR, CDR2 FQNEAQ (reference sequence).

This clonotype occurred many times. The V call is TRBV4-3, the J call TRBJ2-1, with 11 bases fitting TRBD2. Germline assignment: CDR1 LGHNA and CDR2 YSLEER. Unmatched junction bases numbered 6, after V lost 5 bases and J lost 6 bases. The CDR3 runs 15 residues. The CDR3 is CASSSHSGRANEQFF. As DNA, the CDR3 is TGCGCCAGCAGCTCTCATAGCGGGAGGGCCAATGAGCAGTTCTTC.

This clonotype was observed many times. This chain uses TRBV20-1 with TRBJ2-3, with D tentatively TRBD2 (6 bases). V was pared by 5 bases and J by 6 bases, with 12 bases between. CDR3 length: 12 residues. CDR1 is DFQATT and CDR2 is SNEGSKA in the germline V gene (reference sequence). The CDR3 here is CSASTGGDTQYF. CDR3 DNA sequence: TGCAGTGCTTCAACAGGAGGGGATACGCAGTATTTT.

This clonotype occurred many times. This chain uses TRBV13 with TRBJ2-7; 12 bases agree with TRBD2. CDR3 length: 13 amino acids. V dropped 8 bases and J dropped 7; count of bases not matched to a gene: 6. In germline, CDR1 is PRHDT, CDR2 FYEKMQ (reference sequence). The CDR3 DNA is TGTGCCAGCCTGACTAGCGGGAGCTGGGAGCAGTACTTC. It yields the protein CASLTSGSWEQYF.

V is TRBV5-1 and J is TRBJ2-1; TRBD1 matches 9 bases. Unmatched junction bases numbered 4, after V lost 4 bases and J lost 5 bases. The CDR3 sequence is 14 residues long. Germline V gene sequence: CDR1 SGHRS, CDR2 YFSETQ. CDR3 amino acids: CASSRTGADNEQFF. The CDR3, as DNA: TGCGCCAGCAGCCGGACAGGGGCCGACAATGAGCAGTTCTTC.

This clonotype has at least ten counts. This chain connects TRBV24-1 to TRBJ2-3; D ambiguous. The V end was cut by 7 bases, the J end by 0 bases, with 13 bases between. Germline CDR1 is KGHDR and CDR2 is SFDVKD. The CDR3 extends over 15 amino acids. The chain's CDR3 is CATSDTILSTDTQYF. CDR3 DNA sequence: TGTGCCACCAGCGACACGATTCTGAGCACAGATACGCAGTATTTT.

This clonotype was found many times. The chain uses TRBV24-1 and TRBJ1-3; TRBD1 matches 7 bases. V shed 9 bases and J 1 base; nucleotides not matched to a gene: 2. Germline loops: CDR1 KGHDR, CDR2 SFDVKD. The CDR3 sequence is 13 residues long. The chain's CDR3 is CATQGGSGNTIYF. The DNA for the CDR3 is TGTGCCACCCAGGGGGGGTCTGGAAACACCATATATTTT.

In its sample, this clonotype was seen many times. This chain connects TRBV7-9 to TRBJ2-2; D gene unclear. CDR3 length: 12 residues. V was pared by 5 bases and J by 7 bases, with 8 bases between. Per the germline V gene, CDR1 is SEHNR and CDR2 is FQNEAQ (reference sequence). The CDR3 sequence is CASSSDDGELFF. CDR3 nucleotides: TGTGCCAGCAGCAGTGATGACGGGGAGCTGTTTTTT. Full variable domain (outside the CDR3, taken from reference TRBV7-9 and TRBJ2-2): DTGVSQNPRHKITKRGQNVTFRCDPISEHNRLYWYRQTLGQGPEFLTYFQNEAQLEKSRLLSDRFSAERPKGSFSTLEIQRTEQGDSAMYLCASSSDDGELFFGEGSRLTVL.

The rearrangement links TRBV30 to TRBJ2-7; 7 positions match TRBD1. This CDR3 has 14 amino acids. V was clipped by 1 base and J by 4 bases; unmatched bases: 7. Per the germline V gene, CDR1 is GTSNPN and CDR2 is SVGIG (reference sequence). The chain's CDR3 is CAWSGTDRNYEQYF. CDR3 DNA: TGTGCCTGGAGTGGGACGGACAGGAATTACGAGCAGTACTTC.

With regard to this clonotype: A much larger clone differs from this one at a single base, so this may be a read error. The genes are TRBV5-8 and TRBJ2-5, with D possibly matching TRBD1 (5 bases). V was trimmed by 0 bases and J by 7 bases, leaving 19 bases between them. Germline V gives CDR1 SGHTS, CDR2 YDEGEE. The CDR3 is 16 residues long. The DNA for the CDR3 is TGTGCCAGCAGCTTGGCCCTCGTGGGGCGGATAAGGACCCAGTACTTC. Amino acids: CASSLALVGRIRTQYF.

This clonotype was counted at least ten times. An end of the junction does not agree with germline; a read error may underlie this. The V and J genes are TRBV29-1 and TRBJ2-7; D remains unclear. Looked up from germline, CDR1 is SQVTM and CDR2 is ANQGSEA. The CDR3 loop spans 13 amino acids. CDR3 nucleotide sequence: TGCAGCGTAGAAGGGAACAATAACTACGAGCAGTACTTC. This encodes CSVEGNNNYEQYF.

This clonotype was seen ten or more times. The chain couples TRBV6-5 to TRBJ2-1; possible D gene TRBD1, 6 bases. CDR1 and CDR2 (germline): MNHEY, SVGAGI. The CDR3 length is 16 residues. Trimming removed 2 bases at V and 6 bases at J, with 17 bases between. This chain's CDR3 is CASSYRGDVGGNEQFF. CDR3 DNA sequence: TGTGCCAGCAGTTACAGAGGAGACGTAGGGGGCAATGAGCAGTTCTTC.

On this clonotype itself: This could be a read error, since a much larger clone is one nucleotide away. J is TRBJ1-2 and V is TRBV5-8; possibly TRBD1 for D (5 bases). This CDR3 is built from 15 residues. Germline CDR1 is SGHTS and CDR2 is YDEGEE. CDR3 coding DNA: TGTGCCAGCAGCTGGGGGGTTGGCCCGGATAATGGCTACAGCTTC. It is translated as CASSWGVGPDNGYSF.

Regarding this clonotype: A clone one base away is much larger, so this may be a read error. V is TRBV20-1 and J is TRBJ2-6, with D possibly matching TRBD1 (5 bases). Germline CDR1 DFQATT, CDR2 SNEGSKA (reference sequence). This CDR3 comprises 17 residues. The CDR3 DNA sequence: TGCTGTGCTAGAGGCAGGGCCTCCGGCTCTGGGGCCAACGTCCTGACTTTC. This translates into CCARGRASGSGANVLTF.

This clonotype was seen ten or more times. The rearrangement links TRBV29-1 to TRBJ1-2; D remains unclear. V lost 4 bases and J 4 bases, leaving 10 bases between the germline ends. Germline V gene lookup returns CDR1 SQVTM and CDR2 ANQGSEA. The CDR3 is made up of 12 amino acids. The CDR3 region is CSVVAVGYGYTF. In DNA, the CDR3 is TGCAGCGTTGTCGCGGTTGGCTATGGCTACACCTTC.